Below, 25 T cell receptor beta chains from the same sample are listed, as sequenced in a study of shared clonotypes between healthy human individuals. Sequencing used immunoSEQ multiplex PCR; TCRdb keeps in-frame clones, though not all of them. The data contain about 2.5 million clones, about nine tenths of them singletons. Sequenced sample: naive CD4+ T cells from PBMCs. Subset defined: CD45RA+ positively selected. The receptors were gathered from a man between 18 and 35 years old in good health. Some clones in this sample may be carry-over from other donors' samples.

This chain connects TRBV7-3 to TRBJ2-6; D call uncertain. From germline, CDR1 is SGHTA and CDR2 FQGTGA. Trimming took off 5 bases at V and 7 bases at J, with 21 bases between the two ends. The CDR3 is 17 residues long. This CDR3 reads CASSLRPPANGANVLTF. Written as DNA, the CDR3 is TGTGCCAGCAGCCTTAGACCCCCAGCGAACGGAGCCAACGTCCTGACTTTC.

This clone was detected once. The gene calls are TRBV7-6 and TRBJ2-3; TRBD2 matches at 9 bases. The CDR3 has 17 residues. Germline V gene data show CDR1 as SGHVS and CDR2 as FNYEAQ. V lost 5 bases, J lost 3 bases, and 12 bases stayed unmatched. This chain's CDR3 is CASSPHWAGGLTDTQYF. CDR3 sequence (DNA): TGTGCCAGCAGCCCTCACTGGGCGGGAGGGCTAACAGATACGCAGTATTTT.

V is TRBV9 and J is TRBJ2-6, with D maybe TRBD2 (6 bases). Trimming cost V 0 bases and J 0 bases, with 13 bases left between them. The germline V gene encodes CDR1 SGDLS and CDR2 YYNGEE. This CDR3 spans 18 amino acids. DNA for the CDR3: TGTGCCAGCAGCGTAGCGGTTAGCGGAGGCTCTGGGGCCAACGTCCTGACTTTC. Encoded protein: CASSVAVSGGSGANVLTF.

This CDR3 is CASSESTFAGLGTEAFF. The CDR3 DNA sequence: TGCGCCAGCAGTGAGTCGACCTTCGCAGGGCTCGGGACTGAAGCTTTCTTT. The chain combines TRBV10-1 with TRBJ1-1; D possibly corresponds to TRBD1 (5 bases). This CDR3 comprises 17 residues. The V end lost 0 bases, the J end lost 5 bases, and 19 bases lay between the germline ends. Germline V gene lookup returns CDR1 WNHNN and CDR2 SYGVQD (reference sequence).

The chain uses TRBV5-1 and TRBJ2-2; TRBD2 might be the D (5 bases). Germline CDR1 SGHRS, CDR2 YFSETQ. V was clipped by 4 bases and J by 3 bases, with 13 bases between them. The CDR3 totals 15 residues. CDR3 bases: TGCGCCAGCAGCGTCGGGGTTCGCGACACCGGGGAGCTGTTTTTT. This translates into CASSVGVRDTGELFF. The full variable domain, completed using reference TRBV5-1 and TRBJ2-2, is KAGVTQTPRYLIKTRGQQVTLSCSPISGHRSVSWYQQTPGQGLQFLFEYFSETQRNKGNFPGRFSGRQFSNSRSEMNVSTLELGDSALYLCASSVGVRDTGELFFGEGSRLTVL.

The chain couples TRBV5-1 to TRBJ2-7; maybe TRBD2 (5 bases). The CDR3 is 13 residues long. V was shortened by 9 bases and J by 1 base, with 14 bases between the two germline ends. Germline V gene lookup returns CDR1 SGHRS and CDR2 YFSETQ. The CDR3 region is CANLAGLSYEQYF. The CDR3 DNA follows: TGCGCCAACCTTGCGGGTCTGTCCTACGAGCAGTACTTC.

The chain recombines TRBV19 with TRBJ2-5; the match to TRBD1 covers 8 bases. Germline loops: CDR1 LNHDA, CDR2 SQIVND (reference sequence). V shed 4 bases and J 3 bases; nucleotides not matched to a gene: 4. CDR3 length equals 14 residues. CDR3 in amino acids: CASSKMTGEETQYF. The DNA of the CDR3 is TGTGCCAGTAGTAAAATGACAGGGGAAGAGACCCAGTACTTC.

With regard to this clone: Other DNA sequences in the same sample also yield this CDR3. The chain couples TRBV4-1 to TRBJ2-5; D unresolved. This CDR3 spans 12 amino acids. Germline lookup yields CDR1 MGHRA and CDR2 YSYEKL. Trimming removed 1 base from V and 5 bases from J, with 5 bases in between. The CDR3 loop is CASSQVRETQYF. The CDR3 DNA reads TGCGCCAGCAGCCAAGTTCGGGAGACCCAGTACTTC.

The gene calls are TRBV27 and TRBJ2-7, with D possibly called TRBD1 or TRBD2 (5 bases each). The CDR3 is 14 residues long. Germline V lookup: CDR1 MNHEY, CDR2 SMNVEV (reference sequence). V was cut by 2 bases and J by 6 bases, with 14 bases left in between. DNA for the CDR3: TGTGCCAGCAGTTTAACCCGGGACCTCGGCGAGCAGTACTTC. Its protein product is CASSLTRDLGEQYF.

The rearrangement joins TRBV19 to TRBJ1-5; D gene ambiguous. Trimming pared 6 bases from V and 1 base from J, leaving 16 bases between. The CDR3 contains 16 residues. Germline CDR1 LNHDA, CDR2 SQIVND (reference sequence). The CDR3 nucleotides read TGTGCCAGTAGCCTATTTATAGGGAACAGCAATCAGCCCCAGCATTTT. It translates to CASSLFIGNSNQPQHF.

The chain recombines TRBV2 with TRBJ1-2, with D perhaps matching TRBD1 (5 bases). Germline assignment: CDR1 SNHLY and CDR2 FYNNEI. The CDR3 runs to 14 residues. V was shortened by 4 bases and J by 4 bases, with 13 bases between the two germline ends. CDR3 bases: TGTGCCAGCAGTGGGGTCGGGGGGATCTATGGCTACACCTTC. It yields the protein CASSGVGGIYGYTF.

The chain has TRBV10-3 and TRBJ2-7; D remains unclear. The ends were cut back, 8 bases at V and 2 bases at J, with 10 bases in the middle. The CDR3 extends over 12 amino acids. Germline lookup yields CDR1 ENHRY and CDR2 SYGVKD. CDR3 in amino acids: CAILSSTYEQYF. In DNA, the CDR3 is TGTGCCATCCTAAGCTCCACCTACGAGCAGTACTTC.

J is TRBJ2-5 and V is TRBV5-1; 13 bases line up with TRBD2. Losses at the gene ends were 1 base for V and 1 base for J; bases not matched to a gene: 1. Germline lookup yields CDR1 SGHRS and CDR2 YFSETQ. CDR3 size: 16 residues. CDR3 protein: CASSLRLAGGQETQYF. CDR3 coding DNA: TGCGCCAGCAGCTTGCGACTAGCGGGAGGCCAAGAGACCCAGTACTTC.

The chain has TRBV21-1 and TRBJ2-7. TRBV21-1 is described as a pseudogene. This CDR3 is 16 amino acids long. CDR3 region: CASSPNPQTDSYEQYF. As DNA, the CDR3 is TGTGCCAGCAGCCCGAACCCCCAGACGGATTCCTACGAGCAGTACTTC.

As regards this clone: The final CDR3 position lacks the conserved phenylalanine or tryptophan, pointing to a likely read error. No DNA is shown, since the ends of the CDR3 on it are uncertain; the CDR3 is the one TCRdb lists. The genes are TRBV21-1 and TRBJ2-7. TRBV21-1 is a documented pseudogene. Both ends counted, the CDR3 spans 9 residues. The CDR3 sequence: CASSKYRRE.

This chain uses TRBV5-1 with TRBJ2-7, with D tentatively TRBD2 (5 bases). CDR1 is SGHRS, CDR2 YFSETQ, per germline. Trimming removed 5 bases at V and 2 bases at J, with 14 bases between. The CDR3 totals 14 residues. CDR3 DNA sequence: TGCGCCAGCAGGAGGGCAGGCGGACCCTACGAGCAGTACTTC. Its translation: CASRRAGGPYEQYF.

The CDR3 DNA reads as TGCAGCCTTTTAGGGATTAGCGGGAGAGATACGCAGTATTTT. This sequence encodes CSLLGISGRDTQYF. V gene TRBV29-1 combines with J gene TRBJ2-3; 9 nucleotides match TRBD2. The CDR3 extends over 14 amino acids. The V segment lost 8 bases and the J segment 5 bases; nucleotides outside the gene matches: 11. Germline-derived CDR1 and CDR2 are SQVTM and ANQGSEA.

This rearrangement joins TRBV28 to TRBJ2-1; D gene uncertain. From germline, CDR1 is MDHEN and CDR2 SYDVKM. V was clipped by 3 bases and J by 7 bases, with 7 bases between them. CDR3 length: 12 amino acids. The CDR3 coding sequence is TGTGCCAGCAGTTTGTATCAAAATGAGCAGTTCTTC. Amino acids: CASSLYQNEQFF.

The table lists this clone with a few counts. The rearrangement links TRBV6-1 to TRBJ1-1; D is unclear. This CDR3 has 13 residues. Germline CDR1 is MNHNS and CDR2 is SASEGT. Trimming removed 2 bases from V and 6 bases from J, with 10 bases in between. The CDR3 coding sequence is TGTGCCAGCAGTGAATGGCTTTTCGCTGAAGCTTTCTTT. Protein product: CASSEWLFAEAFF.

The gene calls are TRBV7-2 and TRBJ2-7; 9 nucleotides align to TRBD2. This CDR3 is 14 amino acids long. Germline V gene lookup returns CDR1 SGHTA and CDR2 FQGNSA. Trimming cost V 6 bases and J 4 bases; bases outside gene matches: 7. CDR3 region: CASRRTRGGYEQYF. The CDR3 nucleotides read TGTGCCAGCAGACGAACGCGGGGGGGATACGAGCAGTACTTC.

The V and J genes are TRBV7-2 and TRBJ2-2, with 10 bases lining up with TRBD2. The V and J ends lost 1 base and 0 bases, in that order; junction bases with no gene match: 2. Germline V lookup: CDR1 SGHTA, CDR2 FQGNSA. CDR3 length: 17 residues. CDR3 in DNA: TGTGCCAGCAGCTTAGGTAGCGGGAGGCCGAACACCGGGGAGCTGTTTTTT. It encodes CASSLGSGRPNTGELFF.

The chain has TRBV7-9 and TRBJ2-5, with D possibly matching TRBD2 (6 bases). The CDR3 covers 14 residues. With 1 base removed from V and 4 bases from J, the gap between germline ends came to 10 bases. The germline gives CDR1 SEHNR, CDR2 FQNEAQ (reference sequence). The CDR3 sequence: CASSLGGDAETQYF. CDR3 sequence (DNA): TGTGCCAGCAGCTTAGGGGGGGACGCAGAGACCCAGTACTTC.

The V call is TRBV5-1, the J call TRBJ1-2, with D maybe TRBD1 (6 bases). The CDR3 is 13 amino acids. CDR1 and CDR2 (germline): SGHRS, YFSETQ. V lost 7 bases, J lost 5 bases, and 15 bases lay in between. CDR3: CASGLDSSYGYTF. CDR3 nucleotides: TGCGCCAGCGGGTTGGACAGTTCTTATGGCTACACCTTC.

The V gene is TRBV6-1, the J gene TRBJ1-1; maybe TRBD1 (6 bases). The CDR3 length is 14 residues. V gave up 2 bases and J gave up 6 bases, with 13 bases separating them. The germline V gene has CDR1 MNHNS and CDR2 SASEGT. CDR3 coding DNA: TGTGCCAGCAGTGAATTTGGGGGGGGCGCTGAAGCTTTCTTT. Translated, it gives CASSEFGGGAEAFF.

V gene TRBV5-6 combines with J gene TRBJ1-4, with 8 bases fitting TRBD1. Germline assignment: CDR1 SGHDT and CDR2 YYEEEE. The J segment lost 0 bases and the V segment lost 1 base, leaving 8 bases of the junction unmatched. The CDR3 is 18 residues long. In DNA, the CDR3 is TGTGCCAGCAGCTTGATTAGGACAGGGATTACAACTAATGAAAAACTGTTTTTT. Translation: CASSLIRTGITTNEKLFF.